These 2 T cell receptor beta chains were all obtained from the same sample, sequenced in a study of CD8+ T cells in alopecia areata. cDNA reverse transcribed from extracted RNA served as the sequencing template. Assay used: immunoSEQ multiplex PCR; TCRdb lists only in-frame clones, some missing. Of 65,000 to 95,000 clones listed, around 54% are singletons. The sequencing input was NKG2D-high CD8+ T cells sorted from blood. The receptors here all came from a human donor with alopecia areata.

V and J are TRBV13 and TRBJ2-7; maybe TRBD2 (6 bases). The CDR3 totals 13 residues. V dropped 3 bases and J dropped 0 bases, with 6 bases sitting between them. The germline CDR1 and CDR2 sequences are PRHDT and FYEKMQ (reference sequence). The CDR3 loop reads CASSLGGSYEQYF. The CDR3 DNA reads TGTGCCAGCAGCTTGGGGGGCTCCTACGAGCAGTACTTC.

V gene TRBV9 combines with J gene TRBJ1-1; D might be TRBD1 (6 bases). The ends were cut back, 3 bases at V and 1 base at J, with 7 bases in the middle. The CDR3 extends over 13 amino acids. Germline values: CDR1 SGDLS, CDR2 YYNGEE. For the CDR3, the DNA is TGTGCCAGCAGCGAGGGGGGGAACACTGAAGCTTTCTTT. As protein: CASSEGGNTEAFF. Combining the CDR3 with reference TRBV9 and TRBJ1-1 gives the whole variable domain DSGVTQTPKHLITATGQRVTLRCSPRSGDLSVYWYQQSLDQGLQFLIQYYNGEERAKGNILERFSAQQFPDLHSELNLSSLELGDSALYFCASSEGGNTEAFFGQGTRLTVV.